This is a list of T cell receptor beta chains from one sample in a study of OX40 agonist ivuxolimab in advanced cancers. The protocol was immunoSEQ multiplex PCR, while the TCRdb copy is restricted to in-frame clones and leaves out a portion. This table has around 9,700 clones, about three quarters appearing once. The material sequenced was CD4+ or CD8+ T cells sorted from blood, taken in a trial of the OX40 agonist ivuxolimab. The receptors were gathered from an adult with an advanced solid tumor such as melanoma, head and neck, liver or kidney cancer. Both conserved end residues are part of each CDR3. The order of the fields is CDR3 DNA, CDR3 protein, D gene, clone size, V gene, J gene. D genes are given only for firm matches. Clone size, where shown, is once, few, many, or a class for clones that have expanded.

CDR3nt: TGTGCCAGCAGAAGGGTGTGGAACACTGAAGCTTTCTTT; CDR3aa: CASRRVWNTEAFF; d_gene: NA; abundance: NA; v_gene: TRBV10-3; j_gene: TRBJ1-1
CDR3nt: TGTGCCAGCAGCTGGACTAGCGGTTTCAATGAGCAGTTCTTC; CDR3aa: CASSWTSGFNEQFF; d_gene: TRBD2; abundance: NA; v_gene: TRBV7-3; j_gene: TRBJ2-1
CDR3nt: TGTGCCACCAGCCCAGTGTACCAAGAGACCCAGTACTTC; CDR3aa: CATSPVYQETQYF; d_gene: NA; abundance: NA; v_gene: TRBV15; j_gene: TRBJ2-5
CDR3nt: TGCGCCAGCAGCCAAGATTGGCGGTTGGGGGGGGAGCAGTACTTC; CDR3aa: CASSQDWRLGGEQYF; d_gene: TRBD2; abundance: NA; v_gene: TRBV4-3; j_gene: TRBJ2-7
CDR3nt: TGTGCCAGCGGGAGGGCATACAATGAGCAGTTCTTC; CDR3aa: CASGRAYNEQFF; d_gene: TRBD2; abundance: NA; v_gene: TRBV27; j_gene: TRBJ2-1
CDR3nt: TGTGCCAGCAGGGGGGGACAGGGGTCCCAAGAGACCCAGTACTTC; CDR3aa: CASRGGQGSQETQYF; d_gene: TRBD1; abundance: few; v_gene: TRBV2; j_gene: TRBJ2-5
CDR3nt: TGTGCCAGCACCCCCCCTGGACGTCCAACAGATACGCAGTATTTT; CDR3aa: CASTPPGRPTDTQYF; d_gene: NA; abundance: NA; v_gene: TRBV9; j_gene: TRBJ2-3
CDR3nt: TGTGCCAGCAGTGACCCGACGGGACAGGGGACGTTTGGAGATACGCAGTATTTT; CDR3aa: CASSDPTGQGTFGDTQYF; d_gene: TRBD1; abundance: NA; v_gene: TRBV2; j_gene: TRBJ2-3
CDR3nt: TGTGCCAGCAGTGAAATAAGGCAGTCTAGCAATCAGCCCCAGCATTTT; CDR3aa: CASSEIRQSSNQPQHF; d_gene: NA; abundance: medium-sized; v_gene: TRBV6-1; j_gene: TRBJ1-5
CDR3nt: TGTGCCAGCAGCTTTGGGACCTTCAATGAGCAGTTCTTC; CDR3aa: CASSFGTFNEQFF; d_gene: NA; abundance: NA; v_gene: TRBV7-9; j_gene: TRBJ2-1